The next 27 T cell receptor beta chains were all read from a single sample in a study of metastatic and nonmetastatic thyroid tumors. There were no patients who had received any treatment before thyroid surgery. TCRdb recomputed clones from the PCR reads via MiXCR. The sample consists of under 15,000 clones, over 20% of them appearing once. Sequencing was carried out using adjacent normal tissue. These receptors were taken from a female donor with papillary thyroid cancer or a benign thyroid nodule (not recorded which). Some clones in this sample may be carry-over from other donors' samples.

The table lists this clone with many counts. The genes are TRBV11-2 and TRBJ2-3; TRBD1 agrees at 10 bases. With 5 bases clipped from V and 2 bases from J, the junction kept 7 bases outside the gene matches. Germline CDR1 and CDR2: SGHAT and FQNNGV. The length of the CDR3 is 16 residues. The CDR3 DNA sequence: TGTGCCAGCAGCCCCAGACAGGGGGCCAACACAGATACGCAGTATTTT. Protein: CASSPRQGANTDTQYF.

Ten or more counts support this clone. The chain uses TRBV7-9 and TRBJ1-4; D possibly corresponds to TRBD1 (5 bases). Trimming took 2 bases from V and 7 from J, leaving 11 bases between them. CDR3 length equals 14 residues. Germline V gene lookup returns CDR1 SEHNR and CDR2 FQNEAQ (reference sequence). CDR3 amino acids: CASSLSQGGEKLFF. In DNA form, the CDR3 reads TGTGCCAGCAGCTTAAGTCAGGGAGGTGAAAAACTGTTTTTT.

This clone showed up many times. The chain employs TRBV2 and TRBJ1-2; TRBD1 is a possible D gene (5 bases). This CDR3 is 15 amino acids long. V gave up 6 bases and J gave up 0 bases, with 14 bases separating them. Germline CDR1 is SNHLY and CDR2 is FYNNEI. For the CDR3, the DNA is TGTGCCAGCAGGGGGGAAGGGGCAGCTAACTATGGCTACACCTTC. Translated, it gives CASRGEGAANYGYTF.

The V and J genes are TRBV20-1 and TRBJ1-2, with D perhaps matching TRBD1 (6 bases). The CDR3 is made up of 12 amino acids. In germline, CDR1 is DFQATT, CDR2 SNEGSKA (reference sequence). Trimming took 7 bases from V and 8 from J, leaving 17 bases between them. In DNA, the CDR3 is TGCAGTGTCCGGAGGGGGTCAGAGGGCTACACCTTC. Translated: CSVRRGSEGYTF.

This clone is labeled medium-sized. This rearrangement joins TRBV2 to TRBJ2-7; no firm D call. V gave up 5 bases and J gave up 4 bases, with 6 bases separating them. CDR3 length: 11 amino acids. Germline-derived CDR1 and CDR2 are SNHLY and FYNNEI. Written as DNA, the CDR3 is TGTGCCAGCAGTTCCCTTTACGAGCAGTACTTC. Its protein is CASSSLYEQYF.

A remark on this clone: The junction differs from germline at one of its ends, possibly a read error. This sequence joins TRBV20-1 and TRBJ2-6; possible D gene TRBD1, 5 bases. Germline V CDR1 and CDR2: DFQATT, SNEGSKA (reference sequence). The CDR3 covers 16 residues. The CDR3 spells CSARDGADSVANVLTF. CDR3 in DNA: TGCAGTGCTAGAGATGGGGCCGACTCTGTGGCCAACGTCCTTACTTTC.

This clone was observed at least ten times. J is TRBJ1-2 and V is TRBV5-6; no clear D. The CDR3 is made up of 12 amino acids. V dropped 0 bases and J dropped 8 bases, with 8 bases sitting between them. CDR1 SGHDT and CDR2 YYEEEE come from the germline V gene. CDR3: CASSLDGGGYTF. CDR3 DNA sequence: TGTGCCAGCAGCTTGGACGGCGGGGGCTACACCTTC.

This rearrangement joins TRBV11-2 to TRBJ2-1; 8 bases are a match to TRBD1. Germline V lookup: CDR1 SGHAT, CDR2 FQNNGV. Germline trimming cut 5 bases from V and 5 bases from J; bases unmatched to any gene: 8. The CDR3 is 15 residues long. CDR3 nucleotides: TGTGCCAGCAGCCGTGACAGGGGCCGCAACAATGAGCAGTTCTTC. Encoded protein: CASSRDRGRNNEQFF.

This clone was recorded many times. The chain joins TRBV7-9 to TRBJ2-2; TRBD2 aligns across 8 bases. The ends lost 11 bases at V and 0 bases at J; junction bases unmatched: 8. The CDR3 totals 15 residues. Germline values: CDR1 SEHNR, CDR2 FQNEAQ (reference sequence). CDR3 loop: CAAITSGPNTGELFF. DNA of the CDR3: TGTGCCGCGATTACTAGCGGCCCGAACACCGGGGAGCTGTTTTTT.

This clone has at least ten counts. The chain is built from TRBV29-1 and TRBJ1-2; D ambiguous. With 3 bases removed from V and 4 bases from J, the gap between germline ends came to 12 bases. CDR3 length equals 13 residues. Germline CDR1 SQVTM, CDR2 ANQGSEA. The CDR3 loop is CSVEVEFGYGYTF. CDR3 nucleotides: TGCAGCGTTGAGGTCGAGTTCGGCTATGGCTACACCTTC.

This clone rates as medium-sized (0.01 to 0.1%). The rearrangement uses TRBV6-6 and TRBJ1-3; the D gene is possibly TRBD1 (5 bases). The CDR3 sequence is 15 residues long. Germline V CDR1 and CDR2: MNHNY, SVGAGI (reference sequence). Trimming removed 0 bases from V and 1 base from J, with 7 bases in between. In DNA form, the CDR3 reads TGTGCCAGCAGTTACTCGGGGGTGTCTGGAAACACCATATATTTT. This sequence encodes CASSYSGVSGNTIYF.

By its share, this clone is medium-sized (0.01 to 0.1%). This chain links TRBV12-3 or TRBV12-4 with TRBJ1-2; D unresolved. The V end lost 2 bases, the J end lost 2 bases, and 3 bases lay between the germline ends. The CDR3 has 12 amino acids. The CDR3 sequence: CASSLQNYGYTF. The CDR3 region has the DNA TGTGCCAGCAGTTTACAGAACTATGGCTACACCTTC.

The genes are TRBV7-8 and TRBJ1-1; 7 nucleotides line up with TRBD1. V was clipped by 6 bases and J by 5 bases; unmatched bases: 6. Germline V lookup: CDR1 SGHVS, CDR2 FQNEAQ. This CDR3 is built from 13 residues. The CDR3 loop reads CASRPDRYTEAFF. For the CDR3, the DNA is TGTGCCAGCAGGCCGGACAGGTATACTGAAGCTTTCTTT.

Ten or more counts support this clone. The chain has TRBV3-1 and TRBJ2-7; a weak D match, TRBD2 (5 bases). This CDR3 has 11 amino acids. Trimming shortened V by 4 bases and J by 6 bases, and 7 bases separated the two germline ends. CDR1 is LGHDT and CDR2 is YNNKEL in the germline V gene (reference sequence). The CDR3 sequence: CASSREGEQYF. CDR3 nucleotides: TGTGCCAGCAGCCGAGAGGGCGAGCAGTACTTC.

In its sample, this clone ranks as medium-sized (0.01 to 0.1%). The chain has TRBV6-5 and TRBJ1-5; 9 bases align to TRBD1. Germline loops: CDR1 MNHEY, CDR2 SVGAGI. The CDR3 consists of 15 residues. The junction had 1 base not matched to a gene; V was cut back by 2 bases and J by 2 bases. CDR3 sequence: CASSYRTGGNQPQHF. The CDR3 bases are TGTGCCAGCAGTTACCGGACAGGGGGCAATCAGCCCCAGCATTTT.

This chain links TRBV20-1 with TRBJ2-5; TRBD2 matches at 7 bases. V shed 0 bases and J 4 bases; nucleotides not matched to a gene: 5. The CDR3 is 14 amino acids. Germline V gene data show CDR1 as DFQATT and CDR2 as SNEGSKA (reference sequence). The CDR3 spells CSARDLTGGETQYF. The CDR3 DNA reads TGCAGTGCTAGAGATCTCACGGGAGGAGAGACCCAGTACTTC.

The rearrangement joins TRBV12-3 or TRBV12-4 to TRBJ1-3; possible D gene TRBD1, 6 bases. V gave up 5 bases and J gave up 4 bases, with 12 bases separating them. The CDR3 length is 14 residues. The CDR3 DNA is TGTGCCAGCAGTCTTCAGGGGTCCGGAAACACCATATATTTT. As protein: CASSLQGSGNTIYF.

This chain joins TRBV3-1 and TRBJ2-1; D is unresolved. Germline CDR1 LGHDT, CDR2 YNNKEL (reference sequence). V lost 0 bases and J 7 bases, leaving 13 bases between the germline ends. CDR3 length: 15 amino acids. This CDR3 is CASSQDPSGFNEQFF. CDR3 coding DNA: TGTGCCAGCAGCCAAGACCCTTCGGGTTTTAATGAGCAGTTCTTC.

Many counts were recorded for this clone. The V gene is TRBV12-3 or TRBV12-4, the J gene TRBJ2-6, with D possibly matching TRBD2 (6 bases). The CDR3 sequence is 16 residues long. V gave up 1 base and J gave up 2 bases, with 9 bases separating them. This chain's CDR3 is CASSLGGIAGANVLTF. The DNA for the CDR3 is TGTGCCAGCAGTTTAGGCGGGATAGCTGGGGCCAACGTCCTGACTTTC.

There are many counts of this clone. The chain combines TRBV7-2 with TRBJ1-5; D remains ambiguous. Per germline, CDR1 SGHTA and CDR2 FQGNSA. V shed 2 bases and J shed 3 bases, with 8 bases lying between them. The CDR3 totals 14 residues. CDR3: CASSLFQINQPQHF. The CDR3 DNA reads as TGTGCCAGCAGCTTATTCCAGATCAATCAGCCCCAGCATTTT.

Comment on this clone: Other DNA variants within this sample encode the same CDR3. The V and J genes are TRBV28 and TRBJ1-2, with a possible D match to TRBD1 (6 bases). The length of the CDR3 is 13 residues. Per the germline V gene, CDR1 is MDHEN and CDR2 is SYDVKM. V lost 4 bases and J 5 bases, leaving 11 bases between the germline ends. The CDR3 bases are TGTGCCAGCAGTTCTACAGGGTGGTATGGCTACACCTTC. It yields the protein CASSSTGWYGYTF.

In the case of this clone: One junction end disagrees with the germline gene, perhaps due to a read error. This rearrangement joins TRBV27 to TRBJ2-3; TRBD1 matches at 8 bases. This CDR3 contains 15 residues. The germline V gene has CDR1 MNHEY and CDR2 SMNVEV (reference sequence). CDR3 region: CASCFRGLGSDTQYF. CDR3 in DNA: TGTGCCAGCTGTTTCAGGGGGCTGGGATCAGATACGCAGTATTTT.

The chain combines TRBV12-3 or TRBV12-4 with TRBJ2-7; D is unclear. V lost 5 bases and J lost 0, with 11 bases in between. CDR3 length equals 14 residues. CDR3 amino acids: CASSNTRSSYEQYF. The CDR3, as DNA: TGTGCCAGCAGTAACACTCGAAGCTCCTACGAGCAGTACTTC.

This clone was observed a single time. This chain links TRBV5-1 with TRBJ1-5; perhaps TRBD1 as D (5 bases). Trimming removed 5 bases from V and 4 bases from J, with 10 bases in between. The CDR3 sequence is 13 residues long. Per germline, CDR1 SGHRS and CDR2 YFSETQ. In DNA, the CDR3 is TGCGCCAGCAGACAAGGGGATAATCAGCCCCAGCATTTT. The encoded protein is CASRQGDNQPQHF. The variable domain in full, completed from reference TRBV5-1 and TRBJ1-5, reads KAGVTQTPRYLIKTRGQQVTLSCSPISGHRSVSWYQQTPGQGLQFLFEYFSETQRNKGNFPGRFSGRQFSNSRSEMNVSTLELGDSALYLCASRQGDNQPQHFGDGTRLSIL.

The gene calls are TRBV27 and TRBJ1-2; 9 bases agree with TRBD1. Germline V lookup: CDR1 MNHEY, CDR2 SMNVEV (reference sequence). Trimming cost V 2 bases and J 4 bases; bases outside gene matches: 8. There are 16 residues in the CDR3. CDR3 loop: CASSLRPPGQGYGYTF. The CDR3 DNA sequence: TGTGCCAGCAGTTTACGCCCTCCGGGACAGGGCTATGGCTACACCTTC.

V usage is TRBV18 and J usage is TRBJ1-2; no firm D call. Trimming cost V 4 bases and J 4 bases, with 16 bases left between them. Germline CDR1 KGHSH, CDR2 LQKENI. The CDR3 contains 15 residues. Written as DNA, the CDR3 is TGTGCCAGCTCACTACCTTCCAAGGGCGGCTATGGCTACACCTTC. It specifies CASSLPSKGGYGYTF.

This clone is medium-sized by share. In DNA, the CDR3 is TGTGCCAGCAGCCCCTCACAGGGGCGGGCTGAAGCTTTCTTT. Its protein is CASSPSQGRAEAFF. The chain combines TRBV12-3 or TRBV12-4 with TRBJ1-1; 7 bases agree with TRBD1. With V trimmed by 6 bases and J by 6 bases, 10 bases remained unmatched. The CDR3 length is 14 residues.